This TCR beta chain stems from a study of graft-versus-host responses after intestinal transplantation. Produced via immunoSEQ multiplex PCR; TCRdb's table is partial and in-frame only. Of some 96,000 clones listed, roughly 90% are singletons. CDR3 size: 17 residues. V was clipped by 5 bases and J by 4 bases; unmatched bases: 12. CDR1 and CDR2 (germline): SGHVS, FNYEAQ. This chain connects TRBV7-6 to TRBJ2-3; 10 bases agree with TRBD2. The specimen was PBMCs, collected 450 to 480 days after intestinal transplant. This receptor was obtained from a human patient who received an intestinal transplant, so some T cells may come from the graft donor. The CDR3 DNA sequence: TGTGCCAGCAGCCGTTCTATGGTAGCGGGGGGCCCAGATACGCAGTATTTT. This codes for CASSRSMVAGGPDTQYF.